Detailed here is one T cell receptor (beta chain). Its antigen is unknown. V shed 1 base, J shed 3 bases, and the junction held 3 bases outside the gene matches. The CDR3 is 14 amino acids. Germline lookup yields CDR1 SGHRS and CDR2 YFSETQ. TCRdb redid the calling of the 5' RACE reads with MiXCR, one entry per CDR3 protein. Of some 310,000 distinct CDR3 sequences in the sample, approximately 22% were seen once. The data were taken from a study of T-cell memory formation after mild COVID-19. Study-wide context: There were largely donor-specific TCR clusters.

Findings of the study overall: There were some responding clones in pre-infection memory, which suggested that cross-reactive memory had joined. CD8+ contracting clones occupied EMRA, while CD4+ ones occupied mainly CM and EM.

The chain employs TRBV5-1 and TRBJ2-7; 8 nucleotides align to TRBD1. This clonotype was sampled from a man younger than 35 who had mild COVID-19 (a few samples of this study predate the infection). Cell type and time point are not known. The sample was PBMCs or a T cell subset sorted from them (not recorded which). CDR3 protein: CASSLRRGLYEQYF. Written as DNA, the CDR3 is TGCGCCAGCAGCTTGCGCAGGGGGCTCTACGAGCAGTACTTC.